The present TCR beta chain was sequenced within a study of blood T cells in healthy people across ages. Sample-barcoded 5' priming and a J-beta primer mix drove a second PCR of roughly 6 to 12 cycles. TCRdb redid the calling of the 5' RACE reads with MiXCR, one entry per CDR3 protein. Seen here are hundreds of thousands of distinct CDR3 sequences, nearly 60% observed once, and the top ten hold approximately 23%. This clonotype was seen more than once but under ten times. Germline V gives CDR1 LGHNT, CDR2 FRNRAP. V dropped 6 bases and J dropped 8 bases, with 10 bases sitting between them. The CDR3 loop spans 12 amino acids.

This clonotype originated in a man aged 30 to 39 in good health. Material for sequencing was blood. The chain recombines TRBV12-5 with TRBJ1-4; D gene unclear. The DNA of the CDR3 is TGTGCTAGTGGCCCTCCGGGGGAAAAACTGTTTTTT. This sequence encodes CASGPPGEKLFF.